These 17 T cell receptor beta chains share one sample of origin, sequenced in a study of T cell changes during pregnancy in multiple sclerosis. Sequenced by immunoSEQ multiplex PCR; TCRdb stores in-frame clones only, minus some. The sample holds 40,000 to 55,000 clones, approximately 91% seen once. This specimen was CD4+ T cells from peripheral blood mononuclear cells, taken after pregnancy. These receptors all come from a female donor in good health, enrolled as a control in a pregnancy study.

V gene TRBV9 combines with J gene TRBJ2-7; weak D call: TRBD1 (5 bases). The CDR3 is 16 amino acids. V lost 4 bases to trimming and J lost 1 base, with 18 bases between them. Germline CDR1 SGDLS, CDR2 YYNGEE. CDR3 loop: CASSSNQGPLSYEQYF. In DNA, the CDR3 is TGTGCCAGCAGCTCAAACCAGGGCCCCTTGTCCTACGAGCAGTACTTC.

Only one count was recorded for this clone. V gene TRBV7-2 combines with J gene TRBJ2-7; TRBD1 might be the D (5 bases). The germline V gene encodes CDR1 SGHTA and CDR2 FQGNSA. The CDR3 loop spans 12 amino acids. V was trimmed by 3 bases and J by 3 bases, leaving 6 bases between them. CDR3 protein: CASSFDSYEQYF. The CDR3, as DNA: TGTGCCAGCAGCTTCGACAGCTACGAGCAGTACTTC.

The chain couples TRBV10-3 to TRBJ2-7; possible D gene TRBD1, 6 bases. Germline-derived CDR1 and CDR2 are ENHRY and SYGVKD. The length of the CDR3 is 15 residues. With 2 bases removed from V and 4 bases from J, the gap between germline ends came to 15 bases. The CDR3 protein is CAISEPQQGSYEQYF. CDR3 in DNA: TGTGCCATCAGTGAGCCTCAACAGGGTTCGTACGAGCAGTACTTC.

The V and J genes are TRBV2 and TRBJ1-1; the D is unclear. The CDR3 length is 15 residues. Trimming shortened V by 0 bases and J by 6 bases, and 14 bases separated the two germline ends. Germline lookup yields CDR1 SNHLY and CDR2 FYNNEI. The CDR3 nucleotides are TGTGCCAGCAGTGAAGCGCAGGTGTTCTTATCTGAAGCTTTCTTT. Protein: CASSEAQVFLSEAFF.

V and J are TRBV7-9 and TRBJ2-2, with 9 bases aligning to TRBD1. Germline V gene sequence: CDR1 SEHNR, CDR2 FQNEAQ (reference sequence). There are 15 residues in the CDR3. The V gene end was trimmed by 5 bases and the J gene end by 5 bases; junction bases not matched to a gene: 6. CDR3 amino acids: CASSPGTGRTGELFF. The CDR3 coding sequence is TGTGCCAGCAGCCCCGGGACAGGGAGGACCGGGGAGCTGTTTTTT. Variable domain in full (rest from reference TRBV7-9 and TRBJ2-2): DTGVSQNPRHKITKRGQNVTFRCDPISEHNRLYWYRQTLGQGPEFLTYFQNEAQLEKSRLLSDRFSAERPKGSFSTLEIQRTEQGDSAMYLCASSPGTGRTGELFFGEGSRLTVL.

The chain has TRBV25-1 and TRBJ2-2; 7 bases are shared with TRBD2. Unmatched junction bases numbered 9, after V lost 8 bases and J lost 6 bases. The CDR3 consists of 14 residues. In germline, CDR1 is MGHDK, CDR2 SYGVNS. The CDR3 sequence: CASGGVGASGELFF. CDR3 in DNA: TGTGCCAGCGGGGGGGTCGGCGCTTCCGGGGAGCTGTTTTTT.

The rearrangement joins TRBV5-1 to TRBJ2-1; 11 positions match TRBD2. V dropped 4 bases and J dropped 6; count of bases not matched to a gene: 6. The CDR3 is 15 residues long. Germline V lookup: CDR1 SGHRS, CDR2 YFSETQ. The CDR3 here is CASSPGTSGFNEQFF. In DNA, the CDR3 is TGCGCCAGCAGCCCCGGGACTAGCGGATTCAATGAGCAGTTCTTC.

J is TRBJ1-6 and V is TRBV9; D may be TRBD1 (5 bases). The CDR3 spans 17 residues. Germline V CDR1 and CDR2: SGDLS, YYNGEE. The V end lost 4 bases, the J end lost 5 bases, and 19 bases lay between the germline ends. For the CDR3, the DNA is TGTGCCAGCAGCCACCGACAGTCCAATATAGATAATTCACCCCTCCACTTT. Protein product: CASSHRQSNIDNSPLHF.

The genes are TRBV5-1 and TRBJ2-1, with TRBD2 matching over 10 bases. Trimming took 0 bases from V and 10 from J; bases not matched to a gene: 10. The CDR3 is 16 residues long. Germline loops: CDR1 SGHRS, CDR2 YFSETQ. CDR3 sequence (DNA): TGCGCCAGCAGCTTGGGGGAAGCGGGAGGGCTCGGGGAGCAGTTCTTC. Residues: CASSLGEAGGLGEQFF. Full variable domain (missing parts from reference TRBV5-1 and TRBJ2-1): KAGVTQTPRYLIKTRGQQVTLSCSPISGHRSVSWYQQTPGQGLQFLFEYFSETQRNKGNFPGRFSGRQFSNSRSEMNVSTLELGDSALYLCASSLGEAGGLGEQFFGPGTRLTVL.

With regard to this clone: One junction end disagrees with the germline gene, perhaps due to a read error. This chain connects TRBV29-1 to TRBJ1-1, with a weak D call TRBD1 (6 bases). Germline CDR1 SQVTM, CDR2 ANQGSEA. The CDR3 extends over 14 amino acids. The CDR3 DNA reads as TGCAGCGCTGAAGGGGGGGAGTTAAACACTGAAGCTTTCTTT. Its protein is CSAEGGELNTEAFF.

This chain connects TRBV7-6 to TRBJ2-1; 9 bases align to TRBD1. After removal of 5 bases from V and 8 bases from J, the junction contained 4 bases not matched to a gene. There are 13 residues in the CDR3. Germline loops: CDR1 SGHVS, CDR2 FNYEAQ. CDR3 sequence: CASSPRTGDEQFF. The CDR3 DNA follows: TGTGCCAGCAGCCCACGGACAGGGGATGAGCAGTTCTTC.

The chain joins TRBV2 to TRBJ1-5; no clear D. Deletions cut 5 bases from V and 5 bases from J, with 10 bases between. This CDR3 has 13 residues. Germline V gene sequence: CDR1 SNHLY, CDR2 FYNNEI. In nucleotides, the CDR3 is TGTGCCAGCAGTCTGGAGGGTGATCAGCCCCAGCATTTT. It yields the protein CASSLEGDQPQHF.

The chain carries TRBV28 and TRBJ2-7; TRBD2 aligns across 8 bases. CDR1 and CDR2 from the germline V gene are MDHEN and SYDVKM. The CDR3 covers 14 residues. Germline trimming cut 6 bases from V and 7 bases from J; bases unmatched to any gene: 11. The CDR3: CASSERAGAREQYF. The DNA for the CDR3 is TGTGCCAGCAGCGAACGAGCGGGAGCACGTGAGCAGTACTTC. The full variable domain, rest sourced from reference TRBV28 and TRBJ2-7, is DVKVTQSSRYLVKRTGEKVFLECVQDMDHENMFWYRQDPGLGLRLIYFSYDVKMKEKGDIPEGYSVSREKKERFSLILESASTNQTSMYLCASSERAGAREQYFGPGTRLTVT.

This chain connects TRBV6-6 to TRBJ1-4; 7 bases match TRBD1. Germline assignment: CDR1 MNHNY and CDR2 SVGAGI (reference sequence). V gave up 0 bases and J gave up 8 bases; unmatched junction bases: 9. The CDR3 has 16 amino acids. The CDR3 region is CASSYSPTGVKEKLFF. For the CDR3, the DNA is TGTGCCAGCAGTTACTCCCCCACAGGGGTAAAGGAAAAACTGTTTTTT.

The genes are TRBV7-8 and TRBJ2-7, with 9 bases that match TRBD1. Germline loops: CDR1 SGHVS, CDR2 FQNEAQ. The CDR3 is 14 amino acids. V shed 5 bases, J shed 6 bases, and the junction held 8 bases outside the gene matches. CDR3 in DNA: TGTGCCAGCAGCCCTCGGACAGGGGACGGCGAGCAGTACTTC. It specifies CASSPRTGDGEQYF.

This chain connects TRBV7-8 to TRBJ1-1, with 7 bases lining up with TRBD1. CDR3 length equals 15 residues. Germline V gene lookup returns CDR1 SGHVS and CDR2 FQNEAQ. V gave up 4 bases and J gave up 3 bases; unmatched junction bases: 8. The CDR3 DNA sequence: TGTGCCAGCAGCTGGTCAGGGGGAAGGTACACTGAAGCTTTCTTT. It codes for CASSWSGGRYTEAFF.

J is TRBJ1-3 and V is TRBV28; 7 bases map to TRBD1. Germline CDR1 is MDHEN and CDR2 is SYDVKM. Germline trimming cut 2 bases from V and 4 bases from J; bases unmatched to any gene: 2. CDR3 length: 14 residues. The CDR3 loop reads CASSLPTGGNTIYF. CDR3 DNA sequence: TGTGCCAGCAGTTTACCGACAGGGGGAAACACCATATATTTT.